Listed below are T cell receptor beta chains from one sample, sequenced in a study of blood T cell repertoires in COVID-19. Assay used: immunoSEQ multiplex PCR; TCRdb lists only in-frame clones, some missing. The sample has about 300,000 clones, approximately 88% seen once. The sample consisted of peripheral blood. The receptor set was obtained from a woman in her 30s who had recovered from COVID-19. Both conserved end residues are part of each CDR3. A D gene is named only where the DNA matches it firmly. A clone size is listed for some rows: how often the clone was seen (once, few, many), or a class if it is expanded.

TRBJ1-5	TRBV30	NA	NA	TGTGCCTGGAGTTCGACTCCGGGCAATCAGCCCCAGCATTTT	CAWSSTPGNQPQHF
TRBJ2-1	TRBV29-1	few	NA	TGCAGCGTTAGGCAGGGAGAGCAGTTCTTC	CSVRQGEQFF
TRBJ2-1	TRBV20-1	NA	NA	TGCAGTTCGGAGGGTAATGAGCAGTTCTTC	CSSEGNEQFF
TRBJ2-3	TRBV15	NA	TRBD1	TGTGCCACCAGCAGAGATTCCCTTCGGACAGGGGGCCTTCCAGATACGCAGTATTTT	CATSRDSLRTGGLPDTQYF
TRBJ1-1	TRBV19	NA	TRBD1	TGTGCCAGTAGTGGGTGGGACAGCTCAAACACTGAAGCTTTCTTT	CASSGWDSSNTEAFF
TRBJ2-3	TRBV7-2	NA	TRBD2	TGTGCCAGCAGCTCAGGACTAGCGGGGACAGGAGATACGCAGTATTTT	CASSSGLAGTGDTQYF
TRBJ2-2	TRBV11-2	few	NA	TGTGCCAGCAGCCCCACAGTCGGGGACACCGGGGAGCTGTTTTTT	CASSPTVGDTGELFF
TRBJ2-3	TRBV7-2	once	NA	TGTGCCAGCAGCAAAGGGGCAGGGCGAACAGATACGCAGTATTTT	CASSKGAGRTDTQYF
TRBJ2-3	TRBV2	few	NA	TGTGCCAGCACAGTAACAAGTAGCACAGATACGCAGTATTTT	CASTVTSSTDTQYF
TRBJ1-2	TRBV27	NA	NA	TGTGCCAGCTCTCGATTGGGGGCCCTCGGGCGTGGCTACACCTTC	CASSRLGALGRGYTF
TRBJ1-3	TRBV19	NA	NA	TGTGCCAGTAGTATTCCCCCCGCGGCGAGCTCTGGAAACACCATATATTTT	CASSIPPAASSGNTIYF
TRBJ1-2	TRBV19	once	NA	TGTGCCAGTAGTATAGATCACAGGCCCTTCTATGGCTACACCTTC	CASSIDHRPFYGYTF
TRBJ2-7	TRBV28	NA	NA	TGTGCCAGCAGACTCAACGGGGTTTCCTACGAGCAGTACTTC	CASRLNGVSYEQYF
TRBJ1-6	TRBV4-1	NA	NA	TGCGCCAGCAGCCAAGAAGGCGTCGGGAATTCACCCCTCCACTTT	CASSQEGVGNSPLHF
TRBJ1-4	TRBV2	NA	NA	TGTGCCAGCAGTGAAGTGGAGTTTTTGAGGGTCGATGAAAAACTGTTTTTT	CASSEVEFLRVDEKLFF
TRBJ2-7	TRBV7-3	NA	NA	TGTGCCAGCAGCCCAGTTGGGGGCCCCAGCTCCTACGAGCAGTACTTC	CASSPVGGPSSYEQYF
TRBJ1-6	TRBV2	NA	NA	TGTGCCAGTGGTGACGAGGGAATTTCACCCCTCCACTTT	CASGDEGISPLHF
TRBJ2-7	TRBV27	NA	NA	TGTGCCAGCAGTCCGGTCGGGACACCCGGCAACGAGCAGTACTTC	CASSPVGTPGNEQYF
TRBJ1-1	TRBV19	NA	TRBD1	TGTGCCAGTAGTATTTATTCCGGGACAGGGGTCACTGAAGCTTTCTTT	CASSIYSGTGVTEAFF
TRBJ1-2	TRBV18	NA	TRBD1	TGTGCCAGCTCACCGGGACAGGGGAACTATGGCTACACCTTC	CASSPGQGNYGYTF
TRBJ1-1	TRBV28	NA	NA	TGTGCCATCCACAGCTTAATGAACACTGAAGCTTTCTTT	CAIHSLMNTEAFF
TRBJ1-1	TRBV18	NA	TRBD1	TGTGCCAGCTCACCTACAGGGGGACAGAACACTGAAGCTTTCTTT	CASSPTGGQNTEAFF
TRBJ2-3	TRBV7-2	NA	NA	TGTGCCAGCAGGTACAGGGTTGACACAGATACGCAGTATTTT	CASRYRVDTDTQYF
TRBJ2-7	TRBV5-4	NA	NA	TGTGCCAGCAGCTTGGCTTCCGGCAGGGAAGTCACCTACGAGCAGTACTTC	CASSLASGREVTYEQYF
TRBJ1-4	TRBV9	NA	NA	TGTGCCAGCAGCGTACGACCACAGGGTATCAATGAAAAACTGTTTTTT	CASSVRPQGINEKLFF
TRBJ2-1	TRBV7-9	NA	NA	TGTGCCAGCAGCTTAACGAGATACAATGAGCAGTTCTTC	CASSLTRYNEQFF
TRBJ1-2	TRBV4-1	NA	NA	TGCGCCAGCAGCCCATTAGGACGGGAACGGGACTATGGCTACACCTTC	CASSPLGRERDYGYTF
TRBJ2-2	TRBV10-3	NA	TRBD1	TGTGCCATCAATGAGGACAGGGGGGTAACCGGGGAGCTGTTTTTT	CAINEDRGVTGELFF
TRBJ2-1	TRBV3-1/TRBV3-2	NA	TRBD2	TGTGCCAGCAGCCCCCTCGGGCGGGGGGCGTCGAATGAGCAGTTCTTC	CASSPLGRGASNEQFF
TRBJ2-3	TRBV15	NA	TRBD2	TGTGCCACCTCTGAGGAGGCTAGCGGGGGAACGGCAGATACGCAGTATTTT	CATSEEASGGTADTQYF
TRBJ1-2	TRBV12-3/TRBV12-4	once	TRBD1	TGTGCCAGCAGCCCGGACAGGGCTACCTTC	CASSPDRATF
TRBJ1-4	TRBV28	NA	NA	TGTGCCAGCAAGGGAGTTAATGAAAAACTGTTTTTT	CASKGVNEKLFF
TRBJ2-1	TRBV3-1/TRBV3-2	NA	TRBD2	TGTGCCAGCAGCCATGGGGGGGACGGTAATGAGCAGTTCTTC	CASSHGGDGNEQFF
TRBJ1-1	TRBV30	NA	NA	TGTGCCTGGAGTGGCGGGACGAACACTGAAGCTTTCTTT	CAWSGGTNTEAFF
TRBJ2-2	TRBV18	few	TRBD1	TGTGCCAGCTCACCGGGACGGGACAGGGGACCCGGGGAGCTGTTTTTT	CASSPGRDRGPGELFF
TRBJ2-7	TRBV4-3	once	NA	TGCGCCAGCAGCCAAGTTCCCCTAGCTGGCGACGAGCAGTACTTC	CASSQVPLAGDEQYF
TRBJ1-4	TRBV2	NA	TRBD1	TGTGCCAGCAGTGAAGGCCAGGGGGCAGGAAAACTGTTTTTT	CASSEGQGAGKLFF
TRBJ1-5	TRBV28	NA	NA	TGTGCCAGCAGCGGGGGGGGCGGGGCCCCGCATTTT	CASSGGGGAPHF
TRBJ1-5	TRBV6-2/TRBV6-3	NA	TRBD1	TGTGCCAGCAGCCAACAGACAGGGTCTCAGCCCCAGCATTTT	CASSQQTGSQPQHF
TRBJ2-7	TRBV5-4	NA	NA	TGTGCCAGCAGCTTGAACAGGGGAGGCTACGAGCAGTACTTC	CASSLNRGGYEQYF
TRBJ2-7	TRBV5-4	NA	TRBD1	TGTGCCAGCAGCCCACGTGGGGGGACAGGGCCCTACGAGCAGTACTTC	CASSPRGGTGPYEQYF
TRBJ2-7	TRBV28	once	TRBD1	TGTGCCAGCAGCCGGGACAGAGCCTACGAGCAGTACTTC	CASSRDRAYEQYF
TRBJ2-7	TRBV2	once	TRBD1	TGTGCCAGCAGTCTCACCGGGACAGGTTACTCCTACGAGCAGTACTTC	CASSLTGTGYSYEQYF
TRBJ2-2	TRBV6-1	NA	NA	TGTGCCAGCAGTGACAGGATCAACACCGGGGAGCTGTTTTTT	CASSDRINTGELFF
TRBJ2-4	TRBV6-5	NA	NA	TGTGCCAGCACCCCCCGAGGGTTAGCCAAAAACATTCAGTACTTC	CASTPRGLAKNIQYF
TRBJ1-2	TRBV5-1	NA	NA	TGCGCCAGCAGCTTGGGGGGTGTCCAGGGGACGAATGGCTACACCTTC	CASSLGGVQGTNGYTF
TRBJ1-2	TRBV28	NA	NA	TGTGCCAGCAGTCCCACGGCCTTTAACAGGAACGACTATGGCTACACCTTC	CASSPTAFNRNDYGYTF
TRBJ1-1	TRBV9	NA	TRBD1	TGTGCCAGCAGCGTAGTGATACAGGGGGGCGCTGAAGCTTTCTTT	CASSVVIQGGAEAFF
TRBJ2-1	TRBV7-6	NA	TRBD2	TGTGCCAGCAGCTCGCCTGGGGGACTAGCCAGCTACAATGAGCAGTTCTTC	CASSSPGGLASYNEQFF
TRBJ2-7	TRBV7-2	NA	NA	TGTGCCAGCAGCTTACGGGGGTCCCTAGGCTACGAGCAGTACTTC	CASSLRGSLGYEQYF
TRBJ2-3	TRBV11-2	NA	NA	TGTGCCAGCAGCCAGGGAGATACGCAGTATTTT	CASSQGDTQYF
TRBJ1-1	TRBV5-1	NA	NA	TGCGCCAGCACCGGAGGGGGGGTGAACACTGAAGCTTTCTTT	CASTGGGVNTEAFF
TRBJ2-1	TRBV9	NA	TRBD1	TGTGCCAGCAGCGGGTCCGGGACAGGTAGATACAATGAGCAGTTCTTC	CASSGSGTGRYNEQFF
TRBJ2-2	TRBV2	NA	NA	TGTGCCAGCAGCGGGGAGAGGCTCACCGGGGAGCTGTTTTTT	CASSGERLTGELFF